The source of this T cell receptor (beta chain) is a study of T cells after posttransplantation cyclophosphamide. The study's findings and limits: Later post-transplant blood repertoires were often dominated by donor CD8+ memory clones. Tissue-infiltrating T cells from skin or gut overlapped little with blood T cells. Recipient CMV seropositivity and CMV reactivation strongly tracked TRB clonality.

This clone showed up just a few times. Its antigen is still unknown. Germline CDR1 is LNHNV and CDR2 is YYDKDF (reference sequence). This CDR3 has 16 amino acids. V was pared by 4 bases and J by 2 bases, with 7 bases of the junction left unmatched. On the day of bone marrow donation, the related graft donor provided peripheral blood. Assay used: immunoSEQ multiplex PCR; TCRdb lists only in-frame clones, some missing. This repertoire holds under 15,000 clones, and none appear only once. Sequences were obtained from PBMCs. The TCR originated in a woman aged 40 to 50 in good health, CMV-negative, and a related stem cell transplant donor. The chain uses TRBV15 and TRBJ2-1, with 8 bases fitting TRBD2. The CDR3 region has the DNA TGTGCCACCAGCAAACCCGGGACTAGAACCTACAATGAGCAGTTCTTC. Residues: CATSKPGTRTYNEQFF.